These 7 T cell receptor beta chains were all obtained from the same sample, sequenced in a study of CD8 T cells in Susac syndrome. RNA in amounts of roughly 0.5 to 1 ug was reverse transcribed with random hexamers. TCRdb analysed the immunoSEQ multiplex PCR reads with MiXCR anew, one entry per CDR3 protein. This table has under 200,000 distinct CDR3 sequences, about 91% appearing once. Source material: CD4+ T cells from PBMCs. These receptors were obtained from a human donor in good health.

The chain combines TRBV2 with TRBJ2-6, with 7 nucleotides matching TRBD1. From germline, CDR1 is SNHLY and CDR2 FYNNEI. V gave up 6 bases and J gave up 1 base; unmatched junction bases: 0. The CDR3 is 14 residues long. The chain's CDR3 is CASRDRSGANVLTF. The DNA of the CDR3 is TGTGCCAGCAGGGACAGGTCTGGGGCCAACGTCCTGACTTTC.

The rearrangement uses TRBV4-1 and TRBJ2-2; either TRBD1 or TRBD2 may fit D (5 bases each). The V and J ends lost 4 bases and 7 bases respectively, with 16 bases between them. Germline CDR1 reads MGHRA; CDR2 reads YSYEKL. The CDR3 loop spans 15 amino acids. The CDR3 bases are TGCGCCAGCAGCCTGGGGCGTCCCGGGGACGGGGAGCTGTTTTTT. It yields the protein CASSLGRPGDGELFF.

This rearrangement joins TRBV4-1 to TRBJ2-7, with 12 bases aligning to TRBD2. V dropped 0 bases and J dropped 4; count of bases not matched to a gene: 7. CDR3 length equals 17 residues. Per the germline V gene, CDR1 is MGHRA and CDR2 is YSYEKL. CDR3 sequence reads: CASSQDRLAGVRYEQYF. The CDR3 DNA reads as TGCGCCAGCAGCCAAGATAGACTAGCGGGGGTCCGATACGAGCAGTACTTC.

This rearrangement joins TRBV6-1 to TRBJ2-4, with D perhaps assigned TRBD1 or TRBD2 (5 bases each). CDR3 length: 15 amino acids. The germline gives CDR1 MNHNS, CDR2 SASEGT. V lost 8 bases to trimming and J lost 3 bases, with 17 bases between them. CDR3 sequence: CASVMGQAGKNIQYF. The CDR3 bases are TGTGCCAGCGTCATGGGGCAGGCGGGCAAAAACATTCAGTACTTC.

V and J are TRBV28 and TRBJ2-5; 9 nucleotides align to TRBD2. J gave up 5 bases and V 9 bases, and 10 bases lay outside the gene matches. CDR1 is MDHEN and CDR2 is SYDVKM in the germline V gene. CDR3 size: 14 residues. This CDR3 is CASGTSSEGETQYF. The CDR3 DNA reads TGTGCCAGTGGGACTAGCTCAGAGGGGGAGACCCAGTACTTC.

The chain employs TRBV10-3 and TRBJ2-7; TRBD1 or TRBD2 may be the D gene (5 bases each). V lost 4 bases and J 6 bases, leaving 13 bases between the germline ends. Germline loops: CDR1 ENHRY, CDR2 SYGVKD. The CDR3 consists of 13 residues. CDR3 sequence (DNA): TGTGCCATCAGTGGGATTCAAGGGACCGAGCAGTACTTC. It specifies CAISGIQGTEQYF.

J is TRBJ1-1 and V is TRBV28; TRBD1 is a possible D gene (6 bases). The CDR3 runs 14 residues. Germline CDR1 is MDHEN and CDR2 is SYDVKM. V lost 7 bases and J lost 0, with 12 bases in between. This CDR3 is CASTKQGLNTEAFF. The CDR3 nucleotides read TGTGCCAGCACCAAACAGGGCCTGAACACTGAAGCTTTCTTT.